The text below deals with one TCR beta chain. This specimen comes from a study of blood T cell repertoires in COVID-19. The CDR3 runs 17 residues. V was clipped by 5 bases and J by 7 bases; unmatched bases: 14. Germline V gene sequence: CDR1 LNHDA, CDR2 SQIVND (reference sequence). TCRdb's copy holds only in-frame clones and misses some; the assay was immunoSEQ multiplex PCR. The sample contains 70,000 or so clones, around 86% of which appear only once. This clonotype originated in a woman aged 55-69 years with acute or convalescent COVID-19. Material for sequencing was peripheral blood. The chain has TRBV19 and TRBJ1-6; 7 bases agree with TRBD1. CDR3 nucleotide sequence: TGTGCCAGTAGTGCGCGGGGAGAGGGGGCTGGGAATTCACCCCTCCACTTT. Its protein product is CASSARGEGAGNSPLHF.